This TCR beta chain was identified in a study of blood T cell repertoires in COVID-19 (dated by TCRdb to the early 2020s). With regard to the full study: The collaborator samples originated in the United States, Italy and Spain and spanned the acute and convalescent phases of COVID-19. Where HLA class I and class II types were available, the types were taken from metadata supplied by the sample provider, not from assay-based typing. The samples were drawn from two sources: the first 160 participants of the ongoing ImmuneRACE study, and some 1,300 subjects contributed by 6 global collaborators. Deeply sampled blood TCRbeta repertoires from subjects exposed to, actively infected with, or recovered from COVID-19 were included in the dataset. The material from the prospective study consisted of cDNA or gDNA derived from T cells, B-cell-depleted T cells, or PBMCs. The repertoires were released in a freely available public database meant as a resource for research on the immune response to SARS-CoV-2. A de-identified subject ID, COVID-19 status, age in years and sex were almost always included in the sample metadata. Paper-wide results and their limitations: Clinical and demographic metadata were provided uncurated, with the amount varying by source and participant.

From the cysteine through the phenylalanine, the CDR3 covers 14 amino acids. Just CDR3 DNA is preserved here, 42 bases in frame from base 1. The V end loses 0 bases and the J end loses 2 bases, and a stretch of 8 bases separates them. According to the germline V gene (reference sequence), CDR1 reads SGHNT and CDR2 reads YYREEE. TCRbeta CDR3 regions were amplified from genomic DNA using the immunoSEQ Assay, a bias-controlled multiplex PCR. Per the original workflow: Nucleated cell counts per sample were estimated from amplification of reference gene primers within the assay. To quantify the absolute abundance of each unique TCRbeta CDR3 rearrangement, sequence reads were collapsed and filtered. For each sample, productive Simpson clonality was calculated by taking the square root of Simpson's diversity index across productive rearrangements. TCRdb stores this immuneACCESS table with in-frame sequences only. Part of the clones is absent; in the studies checked, under half of the shortfall reflects unresolved V genes, and no reason is known for the rest. V and J calls and clone size are copied from that table; D and trimming were computed from the DNA. The sample records about 220,000 clones, 65% to 85% of which are singletons. Around 3.1% of the sample lies in the top ten.

As regards this clone: There is no known antigen for this receptor. No per-base quality is available; no much larger clone lies one base away.

A second Seattle source provided samples from volunteer blood donors who had recovered from COVID-19. Whole blood was collected in K2EDTA tubes by collaborating institutions according to the institutions' own protocols. For TCRbeta analysis, collaborators shipped samples in one of three forms: frozen whole blood, isolated PBMCs, or DNA extracted from either of those sample types. The sequence was collected from a woman aged 25-40 years who had recovered from COVID-19. The V gene is TRBV5-4 and the J gene is TRBJ2-5; a tentative D match to TRBD1 spans 5 bases. Material: peripheral blood. The DNA is TGTGCCAGCAGCTTGGGGACAAAACAAGAGACCCAGTACTTC. This encodes CASSLGTKQETQYF. The reference TRBV5-4 and TRBJ2-5 proteins fill in what lies around the CDR3, so the full variable domain reads ETGVTQSPTHLIKTRGQQVTLRCSSQSGHNTVSWYQQALGQGPQFIFQYYREEENGRGNFPPRFSGLQFPNYSSELNVNALELDDSALYLCASSLGTKQETQYFGPGTRLLVL.